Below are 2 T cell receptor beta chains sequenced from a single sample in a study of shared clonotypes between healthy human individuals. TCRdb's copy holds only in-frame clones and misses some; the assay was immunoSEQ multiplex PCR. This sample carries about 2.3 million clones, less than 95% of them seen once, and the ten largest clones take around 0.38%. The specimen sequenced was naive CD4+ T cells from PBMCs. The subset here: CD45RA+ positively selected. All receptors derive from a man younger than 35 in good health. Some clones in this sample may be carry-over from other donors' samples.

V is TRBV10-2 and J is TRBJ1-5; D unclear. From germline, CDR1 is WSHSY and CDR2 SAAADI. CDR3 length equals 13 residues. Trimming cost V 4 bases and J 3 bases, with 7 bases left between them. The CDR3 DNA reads TGCGCCAGCAGTGGACCGAACAATCAGCCCCAGCATTTT. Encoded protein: CASSGPNNQPQHF.

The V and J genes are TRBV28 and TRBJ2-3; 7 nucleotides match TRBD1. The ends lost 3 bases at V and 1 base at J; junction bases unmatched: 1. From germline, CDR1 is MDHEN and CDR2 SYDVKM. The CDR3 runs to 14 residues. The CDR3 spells CASSFDRGTDTQYF. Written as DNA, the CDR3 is TGTGCCAGCAGTTTCGACAGGGGCACAGATACGCAGTATTTT.